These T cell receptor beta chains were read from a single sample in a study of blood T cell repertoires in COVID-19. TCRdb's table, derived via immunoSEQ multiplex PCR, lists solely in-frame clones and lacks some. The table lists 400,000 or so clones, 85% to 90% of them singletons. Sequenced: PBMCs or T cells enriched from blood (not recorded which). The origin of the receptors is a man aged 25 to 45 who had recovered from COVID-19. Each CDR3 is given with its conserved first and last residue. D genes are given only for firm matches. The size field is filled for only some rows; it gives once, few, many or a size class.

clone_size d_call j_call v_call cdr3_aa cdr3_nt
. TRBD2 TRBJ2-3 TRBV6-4 CASSDSGGAGTDTQYF TGTGCCAGCAGTGACTCCGGGGGGGCAGGCACAGATACGCAGTATTTT
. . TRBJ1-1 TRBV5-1 CASRAGGTEAFF TGCGCCAGCAGGGCCGGAGGCACTGAAGCTTTCTTT
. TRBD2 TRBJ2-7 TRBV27 CASKGLAGVEQYF TGTGCCAGCAAGGGACTAGCGGGAGTCGAGCAGTACTTC
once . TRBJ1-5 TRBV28 CASSVRTYQPQHF TGTGCCAGCAGTGTAAGGACTTATCAGCCCCAGCATTTT
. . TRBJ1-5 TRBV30 CAWSDHRGQPQHF TGTGCCTGGAGTGATCATCGGGGTCAGCCCCAGCATTTT
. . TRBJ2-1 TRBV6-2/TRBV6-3 CASSPLGLDRGYNEQFF TGTGCCAGCAGTCCACTAGGATTGGATCGCGGCTACAATGAGCAGTTCTTC
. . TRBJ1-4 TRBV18 CASSPAERNEKLFF TGTGCCAGCTCACCCGCCGAACGGAATGAAAAACTGTTTTTT
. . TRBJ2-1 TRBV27 CASMREASYNEQFF TGTGCCAGCATGAGGGAGGCCTCTTACAATGAGCAGTTCTTC
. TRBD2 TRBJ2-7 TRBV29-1 CSVDGVAGVDEQYF TGCAGCGTTGATGGGGTAGCGGGAGTGGACGAGCAGTACTTC
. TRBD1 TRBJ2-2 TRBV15 CATSRDRGAPNTGELFF TGTGCCACCAGCAGGGACAGGGGGGCCCCGAACACCGGGGAGCTGTTTTTT
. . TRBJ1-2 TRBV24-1 CATSDWGANYGYTF TGTGCCACCAGTGATTGGGGGGCTAACTATGGCTACACCTTC
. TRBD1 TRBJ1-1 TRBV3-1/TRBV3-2 CASSQPWTGRTEAFF TGTGCCAGCAGCCAACCCTGGACAGGGAGGACTGAAGCTTTCTTT
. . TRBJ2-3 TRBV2 CASSEQGPAADTQYF TGTGCCAGCAGTGAGCAGGGGCCGGCCGCAGATACGCAGTATTTT
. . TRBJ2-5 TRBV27 CASSLGRGETQYF TGTGCCAGCAGTTTAGGTCGCGGGGAGACCCAGTACTTC
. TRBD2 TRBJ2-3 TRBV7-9 CASSLVAGVSTDTQYF TGTGCCAGCAGCTTAGTCGCGGGAGTCTCCACAGATACGCAGTATTTT
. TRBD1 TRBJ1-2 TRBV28 CASSFTAQGGGYTF TGTGCCAGCAGTTTCACCGCACAGGGGGGTGGCTACACCTTC
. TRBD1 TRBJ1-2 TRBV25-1 CASRRQGTEGYTF TGTGCCAGCAGAAGACAGGGGACGGAAGGCTACACCTTC
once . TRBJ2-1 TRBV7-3 CASSPGHNEQFF TGTGCCAGCAGCCCGGGTCACAATGAGCAGTTCTTC
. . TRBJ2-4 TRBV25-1 CASMSGGKNIQYF TGTGCCAGCATGTCAGGTGGTAAAAACATTCAGTACTTC
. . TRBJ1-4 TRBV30 CAWSVQPNEKLFF TGTGCCTGGAGTGTACAGCCTAATGAAAAACTGTTTTTT
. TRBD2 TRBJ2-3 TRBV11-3 CASSLGNRLAGGSDTQYF TGTGCCAGCAGCTTAGGGAATCGACTAGCGGGAGGCTCAGATACGCAGTATTTT
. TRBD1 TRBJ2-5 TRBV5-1 CASKRTGAVETQYF TGCGCCAGCAAACGGACAGGGGCTGTAGAGACCCAGTACTTC
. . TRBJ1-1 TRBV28 CASSLGYEAFF TGTGCCAGCAGTTTGGGCTATGAAGCTTTCTTT
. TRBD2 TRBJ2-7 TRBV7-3 CASSSGTSGMREQYF TGTGCCAGCAGCTCCGGGACTAGCGGGATGAGGGAGCAGTACTTC
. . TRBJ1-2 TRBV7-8 CASSPVRQALNYGYTF TGTGCCAGCAGCCCGGTACGACAGGCTCTTAACTATGGCTACACCTTC
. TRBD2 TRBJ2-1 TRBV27 CASSLITTGTKFF TGTGCCAGCAGTCTTATCACAACGGGGACTAAGTTCTTC
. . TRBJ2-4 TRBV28 CASRKTGEVNIQYF TGTGCCAGCAGAAAAACAGGGGAGGTAAACATTCAGTACTTC
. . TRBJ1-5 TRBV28 CASSLLSRVSGQPQHF TGTGCCAGCAGTTTATTATCCAGGGTATCCGGTCAGCCCCAGCATTTT
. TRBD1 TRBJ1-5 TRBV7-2 CASSQGVNQPQHF TGTGCCAGCAGCCAGGGGGTCAATCAGCCCCAGCATTTT
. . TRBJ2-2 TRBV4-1 CASRQSPGTGELFF TGCGCCAGCAGACAAAGTCCGGGCACCGGGGAGCTGTTTTTT
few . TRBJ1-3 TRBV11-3 CASSLVLNRDGNTIYF TGTGCCAGCAGCTTAGTCCTAAACAGGGATGGAAACACCATATATTTT
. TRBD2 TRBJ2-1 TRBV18 CASSLTSGNYNEQFF TGTGCCAGCTCACTCACTAGCGGCAATTACAATGAGCAGTTCTTC
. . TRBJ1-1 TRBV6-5 CASSYEGAAFF TGTGCCAGCAGTTACGAGGGTGCAGCTTTCTTT
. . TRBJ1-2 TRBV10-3 CAISAGSDGYTF TGTGCCATCAGTGCGGGTTCCGATGGCTACACCTTC
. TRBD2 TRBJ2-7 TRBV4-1 CASSPSGTSGSRPYEQYF TGCGCCAGCAGCCCGAGCGGGACTAGCGGGAGCAGGCCCTACGAGCAGTACTTC
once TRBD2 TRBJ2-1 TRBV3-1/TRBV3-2 CASQREASSYNEQFF TGTGCCAGCCAGCGGGAGGCAAGCTCCTACAATGAGCAGTTCTTC
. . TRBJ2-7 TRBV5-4 CASSSTSRDFPYEQYF TGTGCCAGCAGCTCAACTTCCCGGGACTTTCCCTACGAGCAGTACTTC
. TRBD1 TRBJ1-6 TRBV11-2 CASSLVAGGDSPLHF TGTGCCAGCAGCTTAGTAGCAGGGGGCGATTCACCCCTCCACTTT
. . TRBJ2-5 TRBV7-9 CASSPSRGRGQETQYF TGTGCCAGCAGCCCCTCCCGAGGTCGGGGCCAAGAGACCCAGTACTTC
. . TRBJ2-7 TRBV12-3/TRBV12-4 CASSFTVYEQYF TGTGCCAGCAGCTTCACGGTCTACGAGCAGTACTTC
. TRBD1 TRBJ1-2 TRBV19 CASSRTGMDYGYTF TGTGCCAGTAGTCGGACAGGGATGGACTATGGCTACACCTTC
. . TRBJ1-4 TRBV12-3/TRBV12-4 CASSLVPGKLFF TGTGCCAGCAGTCTAGTACCAGGAAAACTGTTTTTT
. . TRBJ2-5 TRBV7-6 CASSPVTGWGETQYF TGTGCCAGCAGTCCTGTGACAGGTTGGGGAGAGACCCAGTACTTC
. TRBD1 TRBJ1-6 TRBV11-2 CASSPTEGGGSPLHF TGTGCCAGCAGCCCCACGGAAGGGGGCGGATCACCCCTCCACTTT
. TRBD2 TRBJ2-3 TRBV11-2 CASSTIAGGRVTDTQYF TGTGCCAGCAGCACTATCGCGGGGGGGAGGGTCACAGATACGCAGTATTTT
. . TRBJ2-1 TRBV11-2 CASSPRRWERFPEQFF TGTGCCAGCAGCCCCAGACGGTGGGAGCGATTTCCTGAGCAGTTCTTC
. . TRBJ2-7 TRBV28 CASSRGTYEQYF TGTGCCAGCAGCCGCGGCACCTACGAGCAGTACTTC
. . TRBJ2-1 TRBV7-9 CASTKRGSISHEQFF TGTGCCAGCACCAAAAGAGGTAGTATCAGCCATGAGCAGTTCTTC
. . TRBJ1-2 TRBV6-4 CASSDSSSGGQQPYGYTF TGTGCCAGCAGTGACTCGAGCTCGGGCGGACAGCAGCCCTATGGCTACACCTTC
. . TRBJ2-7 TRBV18 CASSGSGGEQYF TGTGCCAGCTCAGGGTCCGGCGGCGAGCAGTACTTC
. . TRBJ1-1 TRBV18 CASSPAGGTEAFF TGTGCCAGCTCCCCTGCCGGAGGCACTGAAGCTTTCTTT
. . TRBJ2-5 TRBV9 CASSVARETQYF TGTGCCAGCAGCGTAGCTAGGGAGACCCAGTACTTC
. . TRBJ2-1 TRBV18 CASSQQWGQSGSYNEQFF TGTGCCAGCTCACAACAATGGGGGCAAAGTGGCTCCTACAATGAGCAGTTCTTC